This T cell receptor (beta chain) was retrieved from a study of OX40 agonist ivuxolimab in advanced cancers. About the research overall: Intravenous ivuxolimab was administered to patients every 2 weeks at 0.01 to 10 mg/kg. Anti-PD-1, anti-PD-L1 or anti-CTLA-4 therapy given earlier was allowed, and roughly 40% had some. One patient with hepatocellular carcinoma and two with cutaneous melanoma, three in all, had partial responses.

Overall study results and limits: The authors did not determine the antigen specificity of the expanded peripheral T cells.

Turning to this clone: Its target is not known.

Data came from immunoSEQ multiplex PCR; TCRdb stores just in-frame clones and leaves some out. The table shows fewer than 50,000 clones, with more than 70% occurring only once. Trimming took 6 bases from V and 0 from J; bases not matched to a gene: 7. The CDR3 has 16 amino acids. Germline CDR1 reads SEHNR; CDR2 reads FQNEAQ (reference sequence). The V gene is TRBV7-9, the J gene TRBJ1-3; TRBD1 matches at 8 bases. This TCR was sampled from an adult with an advanced solid tumor such as melanoma, head and neck, liver or kidney cancer. Sequences were derived from CD4+ or CD8+ T cells sorted from blood, sampled in a trial of the OX40 agonist ivuxolimab. The CDR3 reads CASSEPGQASGNTIYF. The DNA of the CDR3 is TGTGCCAGCAGTGAACCGGGACAGGCCTCTGGAAACACCATATATTTT.